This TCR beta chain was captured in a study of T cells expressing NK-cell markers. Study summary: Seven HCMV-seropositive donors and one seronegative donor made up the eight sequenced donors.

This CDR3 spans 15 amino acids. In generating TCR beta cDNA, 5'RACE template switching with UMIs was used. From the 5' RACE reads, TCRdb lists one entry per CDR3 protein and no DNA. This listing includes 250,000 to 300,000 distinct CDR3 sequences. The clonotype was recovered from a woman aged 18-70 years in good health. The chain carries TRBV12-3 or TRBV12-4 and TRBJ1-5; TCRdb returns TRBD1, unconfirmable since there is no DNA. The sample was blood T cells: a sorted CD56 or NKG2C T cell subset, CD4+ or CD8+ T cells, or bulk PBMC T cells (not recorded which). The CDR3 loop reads CASSLGTGGGQPQHF.